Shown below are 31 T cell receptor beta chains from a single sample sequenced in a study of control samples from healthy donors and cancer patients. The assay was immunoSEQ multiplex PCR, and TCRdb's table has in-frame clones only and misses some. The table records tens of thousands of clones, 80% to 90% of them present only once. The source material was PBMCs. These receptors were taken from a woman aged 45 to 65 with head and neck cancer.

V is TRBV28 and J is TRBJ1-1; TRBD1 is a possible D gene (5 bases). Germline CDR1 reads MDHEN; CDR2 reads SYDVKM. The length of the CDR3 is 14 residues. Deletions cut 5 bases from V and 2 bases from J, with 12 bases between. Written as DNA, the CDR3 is TGTGCCAGCAGTCCTGGGGACGGAAACACTGAAGCTTTCTTT. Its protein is CASSPGDGNTEAFF. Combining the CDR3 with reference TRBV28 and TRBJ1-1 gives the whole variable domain DVKVTQSSRYLVKRTGEKVFLECVQDMDHENMFWYRQDPGLGLRLIYFSYDVKMKEKGDIPEGYSVSREKKERFSLILESASTNQTSMYLCASSPGDGNTEAFFGQGTRLTVV.

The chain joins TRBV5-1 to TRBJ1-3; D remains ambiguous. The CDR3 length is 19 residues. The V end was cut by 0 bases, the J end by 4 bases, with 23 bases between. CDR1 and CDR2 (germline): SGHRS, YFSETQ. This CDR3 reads CASSLVPADLRGLGNTIYF. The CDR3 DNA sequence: TGCGCCAGCAGCTTGGTCCCAGCCGACTTAAGAGGGCTCGGAAACACCATATATTTT.

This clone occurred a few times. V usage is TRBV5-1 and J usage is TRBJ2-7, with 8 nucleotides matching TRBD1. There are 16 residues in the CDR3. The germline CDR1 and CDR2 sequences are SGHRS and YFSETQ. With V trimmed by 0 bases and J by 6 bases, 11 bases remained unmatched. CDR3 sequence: CASSLGMTGAVREQYF. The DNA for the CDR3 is TGCGCCAGCAGCTTGGGGATGACAGGGGCTGTACGCGAGCAGTACTTC.

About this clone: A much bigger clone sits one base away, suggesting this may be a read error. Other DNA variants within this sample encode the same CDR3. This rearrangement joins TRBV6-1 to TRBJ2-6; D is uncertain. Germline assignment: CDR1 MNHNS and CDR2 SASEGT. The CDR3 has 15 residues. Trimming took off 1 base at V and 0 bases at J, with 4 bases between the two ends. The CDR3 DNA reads TGTGCCAGCAGTGAAGGGGGCTCTGGGGCCAACGTCCTGACTTTC. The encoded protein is CASSEGGSGANVLTF.

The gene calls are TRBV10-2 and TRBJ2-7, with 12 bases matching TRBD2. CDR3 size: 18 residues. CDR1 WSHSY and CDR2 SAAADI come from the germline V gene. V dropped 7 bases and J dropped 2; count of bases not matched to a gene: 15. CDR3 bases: TGCGCCAGCATAATCGGAACTAGCGGGGGGACCGGCGCCTACGAGCAGTACTTC. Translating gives CASIIGTSGGTGAYEQYF.

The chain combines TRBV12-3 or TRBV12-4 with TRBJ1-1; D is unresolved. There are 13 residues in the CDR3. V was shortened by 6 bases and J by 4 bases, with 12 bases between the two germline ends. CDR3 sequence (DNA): TGTGCCAGCAGCGCAATGAGGTCCACTGAAGCTTTCTTT. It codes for CASSAMRSTEAFF.

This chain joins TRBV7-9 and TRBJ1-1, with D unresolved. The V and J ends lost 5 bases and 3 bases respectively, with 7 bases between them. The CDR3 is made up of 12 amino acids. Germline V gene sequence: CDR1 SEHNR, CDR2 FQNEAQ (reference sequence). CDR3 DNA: TGTGCCAGCAGCCCACAAGACACTGAAGCTTTCTTT. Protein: CASSPQDTEAFF.

CDR3 sequence (DNA): TGTGCCAGTAGCCAGGCGGGGGGCACTGAAGCTTTCTTT. This gives the protein CASSQAGGTEAFF. J is TRBJ1-1 and V is TRBV19; tentative D call: TRBD1 (5 bases). CDR3 size: 13 residues. Germline V CDR1 and CDR2: LNHDA, SQIVND (reference sequence). Trimming shortened V by 6 bases and J by 4 bases, and 12 bases separated the two germline ends.

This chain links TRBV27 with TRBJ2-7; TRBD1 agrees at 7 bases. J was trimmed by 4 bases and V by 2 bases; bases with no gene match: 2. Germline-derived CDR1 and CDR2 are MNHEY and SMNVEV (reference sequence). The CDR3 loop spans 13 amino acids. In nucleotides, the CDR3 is TGTGCCAGCAGTTTAGCAGGGGGATACGAGCAGTACTTC. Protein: CASSLAGGYEQYF.

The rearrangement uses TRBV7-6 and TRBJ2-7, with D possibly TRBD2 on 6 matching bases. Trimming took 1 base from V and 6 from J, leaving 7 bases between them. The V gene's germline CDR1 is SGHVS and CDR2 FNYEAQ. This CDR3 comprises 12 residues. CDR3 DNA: TGTGCCAGCAGCTTAGGCGGGGTCGAGCAGTACTTC. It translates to CASSLGGVEQYF.

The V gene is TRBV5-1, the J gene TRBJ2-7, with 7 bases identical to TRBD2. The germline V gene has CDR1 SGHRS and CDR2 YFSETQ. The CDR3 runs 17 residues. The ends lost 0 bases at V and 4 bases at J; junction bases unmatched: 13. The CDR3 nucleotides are TGCGCCAGCAGCTTGGGCGGCGAGCGGGGATCCGGATACGAGCAGTACTTC. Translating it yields CASSLGGERGSGYEQYF.

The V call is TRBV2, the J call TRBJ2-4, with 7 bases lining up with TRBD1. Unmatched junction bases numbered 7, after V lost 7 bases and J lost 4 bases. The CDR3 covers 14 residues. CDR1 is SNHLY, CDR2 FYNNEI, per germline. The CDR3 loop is CASKSQGLKNIQYF. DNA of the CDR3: TGTGCCAGCAAGTCACAGGGGTTGAAAAACATTCAGTACTTC.

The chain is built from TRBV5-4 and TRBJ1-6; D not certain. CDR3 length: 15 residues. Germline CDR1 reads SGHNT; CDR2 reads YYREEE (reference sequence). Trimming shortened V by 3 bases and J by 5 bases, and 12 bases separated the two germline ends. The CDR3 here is CASSWGFDHNSPLHF. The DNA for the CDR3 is TGTGCCAGCAGCTGGGGTTTTGACCATAATTCACCCCTCCACTTT.

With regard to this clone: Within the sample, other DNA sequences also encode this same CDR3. The DNA of the CDR3 is TGTGCCAGCAGTCTAGCGGGGGACACCGGGGAGCTGTTTTTT. Translating it yields CASSLAGDTGELFF. The genes are TRBV6-2 or TRBV6-3 and TRBJ2-2, with 10 bases identical to TRBD2. Germline V gene data show CDR1 as MNHEY and CDR2 as SVGEGT. The CDR3 runs 14 residues. V lost 5 bases to trimming and J lost 3 bases; unmatched junction nucleotides: 0.

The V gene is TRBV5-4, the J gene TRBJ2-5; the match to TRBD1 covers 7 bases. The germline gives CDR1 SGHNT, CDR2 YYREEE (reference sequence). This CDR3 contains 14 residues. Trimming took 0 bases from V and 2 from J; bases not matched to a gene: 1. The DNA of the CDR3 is TGTGCCAGCAGCTTGGGGACAGGACAAGAGACCCAGTACTTC. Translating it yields CASSLGTGQETQYF. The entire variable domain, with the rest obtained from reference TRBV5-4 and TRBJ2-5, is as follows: ETGVTQSPTHLIKTRGQQVTLRCSSQSGHNTVSWYQQALGQGPQFIFQYYREEENGRGNFPPRFSGLQFPNYSSELNVNALELDDSALYLCASSLGTGQETQYFGPGTRLLVL.

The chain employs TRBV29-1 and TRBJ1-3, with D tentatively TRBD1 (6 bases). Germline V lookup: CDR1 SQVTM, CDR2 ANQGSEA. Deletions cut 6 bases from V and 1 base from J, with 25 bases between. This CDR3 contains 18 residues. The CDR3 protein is CSVTITKTGDSSGNTIYF. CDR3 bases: TGCAGCGTAACCATCACCAAGACAGGCGACTCTTCTGGAAACACCATATATTTT.

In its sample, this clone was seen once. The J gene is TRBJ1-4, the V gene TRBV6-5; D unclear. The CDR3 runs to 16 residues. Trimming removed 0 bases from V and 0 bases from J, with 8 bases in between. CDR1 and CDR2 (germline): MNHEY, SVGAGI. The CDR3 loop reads CASSYSWAATNEKLFF. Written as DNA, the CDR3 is TGTGCCAGCAGTTACTCGTGGGCAGCAACTAATGAAAAACTGTTTTTT.

The CDR3 sequence is CASSQKANTEAFF. The CDR3 DNA reads as TGCGCCAGCAGCCAAAAAGCTAACACTGAAGCTTTCTTT. The chain carries TRBV4-3 and TRBJ1-1; D is unclear. The V gene lost 2 bases and the J gene lost 2 bases, with 6 bases spanning the gap. Germline V gene data show CDR1 as LGHNA and CDR2 as YSLEER. The CDR3 sequence is 13 residues long.

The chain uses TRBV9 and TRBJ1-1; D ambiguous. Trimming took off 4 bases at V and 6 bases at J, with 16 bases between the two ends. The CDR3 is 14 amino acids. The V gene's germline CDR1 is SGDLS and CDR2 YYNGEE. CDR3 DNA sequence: TGTGCCAGCAGCCAAACGGTGGGGATGGCTGAAGCTTTCTTT. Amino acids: CASSQTVGMAEAFF.

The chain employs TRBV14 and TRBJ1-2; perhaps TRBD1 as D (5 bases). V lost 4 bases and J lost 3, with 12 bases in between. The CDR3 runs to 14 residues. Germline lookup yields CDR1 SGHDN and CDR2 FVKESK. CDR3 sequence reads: CASSPRGVHYGYTF. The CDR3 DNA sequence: TGTGCCAGCAGCCCGAGAGGGGTTCACTATGGCTACACCTTC.

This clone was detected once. The CDR3 sequence: CASRLQAGPSDRSQFF. The CDR3 coding sequence is TGCGCCAGCAGACTCCAGGCAGGCCCTTCTGATAGGAGTCAGTTCTTC. The chain joins TRBV5-1 to TRBJ2-1; no clear D gene. Trimming removed 5 bases from V and 13 bases from J, with 28 bases in between. The CDR3 spans 16 residues. The germline V gene has CDR1 SGHRS and CDR2 YFSETQ.

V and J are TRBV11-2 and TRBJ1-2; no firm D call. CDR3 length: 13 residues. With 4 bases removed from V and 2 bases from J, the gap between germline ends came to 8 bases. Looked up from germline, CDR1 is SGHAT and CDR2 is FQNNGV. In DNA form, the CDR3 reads TGTGCCAGCAGCTCCGGAGGGAACTATGGCTACACCTTC. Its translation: CASSSGGNYGYTF.

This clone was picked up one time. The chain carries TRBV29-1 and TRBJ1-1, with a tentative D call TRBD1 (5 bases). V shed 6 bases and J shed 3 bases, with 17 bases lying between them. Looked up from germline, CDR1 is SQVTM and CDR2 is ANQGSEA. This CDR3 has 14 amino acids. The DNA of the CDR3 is TGCAGCGTCTCCAGGCGGGGCCGGGACACTGAAGCTTTCTTT. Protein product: CSVSRRGRDTEAFF. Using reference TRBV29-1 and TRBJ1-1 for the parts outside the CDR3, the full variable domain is SAVISQKPSRDICQRGTSLTIQCQVDSQVTMMFWYRQQPGQSLTLIATANQGSEATYESGFVIDKFPISRPNLTFSTLTVSNMSPEDSSIYLCSVSRRGRDTEAFFGQGTRLTVV.

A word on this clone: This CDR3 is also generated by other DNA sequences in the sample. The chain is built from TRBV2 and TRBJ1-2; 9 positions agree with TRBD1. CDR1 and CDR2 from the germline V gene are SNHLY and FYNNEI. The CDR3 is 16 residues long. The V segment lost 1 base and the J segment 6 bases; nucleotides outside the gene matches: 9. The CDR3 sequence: CASSEVPGQGRDGYTF. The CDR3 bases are TGTGCCAGCAGTGAAGTACCGGGACAGGGACGGGATGGCTACACCTTC.

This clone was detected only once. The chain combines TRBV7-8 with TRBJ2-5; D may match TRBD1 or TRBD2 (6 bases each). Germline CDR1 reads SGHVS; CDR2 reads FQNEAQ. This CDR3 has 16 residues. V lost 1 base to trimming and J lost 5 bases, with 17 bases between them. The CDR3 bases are TGTGCCAGCAGCTTAGAGGGGGGTCTCCCGGGGGAGACCCAGTACTTC. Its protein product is CASSLEGGLPGETQYF.

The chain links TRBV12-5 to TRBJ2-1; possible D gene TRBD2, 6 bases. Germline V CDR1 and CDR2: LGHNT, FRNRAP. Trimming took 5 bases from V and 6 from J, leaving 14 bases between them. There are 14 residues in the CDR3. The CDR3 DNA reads TGTGCTAGTGGTCTGGGGACTCCCCCCAATGAGCAGTTCTTC. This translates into CASGLGTPPNEQFF.

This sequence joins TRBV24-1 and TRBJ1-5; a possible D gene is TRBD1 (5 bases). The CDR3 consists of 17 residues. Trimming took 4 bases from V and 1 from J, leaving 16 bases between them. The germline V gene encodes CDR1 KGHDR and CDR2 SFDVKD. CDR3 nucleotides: TGTGCCACCAGTGACTCCGACGGGACCAGGAGCAATCAGCCCCAGCATTTT. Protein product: CATSDSDGTRSNQPQHF.

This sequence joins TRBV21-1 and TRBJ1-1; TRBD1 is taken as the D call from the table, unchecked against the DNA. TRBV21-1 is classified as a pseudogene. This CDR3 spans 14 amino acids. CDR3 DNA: TGTGCCACCACCTGGGCCTCGTCGAACACTGAAGCTTTCTTT. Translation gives CATTWASSNTEAFF.

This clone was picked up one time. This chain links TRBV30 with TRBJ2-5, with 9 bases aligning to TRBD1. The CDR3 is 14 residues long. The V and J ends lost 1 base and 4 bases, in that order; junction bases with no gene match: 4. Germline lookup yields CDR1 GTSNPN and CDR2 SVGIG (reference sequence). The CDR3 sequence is CAWSAGTGRETQYF. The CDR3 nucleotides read TGTGCCTGGAGTGCTGGGACAGGGCGAGAGACCCAGTACTTC.

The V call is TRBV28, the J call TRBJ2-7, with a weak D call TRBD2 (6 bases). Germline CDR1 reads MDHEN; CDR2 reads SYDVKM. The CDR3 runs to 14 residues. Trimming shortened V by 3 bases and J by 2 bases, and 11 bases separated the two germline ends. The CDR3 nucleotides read TGTGCCAGCAGTTTGGAGGGGCTAGCCTACGAGCAGTACTTC. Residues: CASSLEGLAYEQYF.

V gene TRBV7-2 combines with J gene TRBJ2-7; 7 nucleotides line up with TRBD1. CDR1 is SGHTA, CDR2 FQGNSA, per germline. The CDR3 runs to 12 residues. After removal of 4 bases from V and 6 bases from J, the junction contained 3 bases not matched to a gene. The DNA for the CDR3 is TGTGCCAGCAGCTCCCCAGGGGGCGAGCAGTACTTC. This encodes CASSSPGGEQYF.